These 10 T cell receptor beta chains were all obtained from the same sample, sequenced in a study of blood T cell repertoires in COVID-19. Sequencing was performed with immunoSEQ multiplex PCR; in TCRdb, only in-frame clones are kept and a portion is missing. The sample has 50,000 to 75,000 clones, more than 75% seen once. The specimen was peripheral blood. The receptors were sampled from a man aged 55 to 70 with acute or convalescent COVID-19.

The chain has TRBV1 and TRBJ2-4; TRBD2 reflects the table's D call only, with no check against the DNA. TRBV1 is a pseudogene locus. CDR3 length: 17 amino acids. CDR3 nucleotides: TGCACCTTGCGGACTAGCGGAGTTTTTAAAGCCAAAAACATTCAGTACTTC. This codes for CTLRTSGVFKAKNIQYF.

This clone was found a few times. The chain couples TRBV19 to TRBJ2-5; D gene unclear. Germline values: CDR1 LNHDA, CDR2 SQIVND (reference sequence). The V gene lost 9 bases and the J gene lost 5 bases, with 10 bases spanning the gap. This CDR3 contains 11 residues. The CDR3 coding sequence is TGTGCCAGACCGGTTTCGGAGACCCAGTACTTC. This codes for CARPVSETQYF.

This clone came up once. The CDR3 protein is CASSSAQGLESTGELFF. The CDR3 DNA reads as TGTGCCAGCAGTTCTGCCCAGGGACTAGAAAGCACCGGGGAGCTGTTTTTT. The V call is TRBV28, the J call TRBJ2-2; 8 nucleotides align to TRBD2. J gave up 4 bases and V 4 bases, and 11 bases lay outside the gene matches. Germline loops: CDR1 MDHEN, CDR2 SYDVKM. The CDR3 is 17 residues long. Together with reference TRBV28 and TRBJ2-2, the CDR3 gives the full variable domain: DVKVTQSSRYLVKRTGEKVFLECVQDMDHENMFWYRQDPGLGLRLIYFSYDVKMKEKGDIPEGYSVSREKKERFSLILESASTNQTSMYLCASSSAQGLESTGELFFGEGSRLTVL.

This clone was seen a handful of times. V is TRBV18 and J is TRBJ2-1, with TRBD1 matching 8 bases. In germline, CDR1 is KGHSH, CDR2 LQKENI. J lost 1 base, V lost 4 bases, and 9 bases had no gene match. There are 17 residues in the CDR3. CDR3 amino acids: CASSRNPGQASYNEQFF. CDR3 nucleotide sequence: TGTGCCAGCTCACGTAATCCGGGACAGGCTTCCTACAATGAGCAGTTCTTC.

This clone was observed once. The genes are TRBV19 and TRBJ2-2, with 7 bases aligning to TRBD2. The CDR3 has 15 residues. After removal of 0 bases from V and 6 bases from J, the junction contained 4 bases not matched to a gene. The germline V gene encodes CDR1 LNHDA and CDR2 SQIVND (reference sequence). This CDR3 reads CASSIEGGGAGELFF. The CDR3 nucleotides are TGTGCCAGTAGTATAGAAGGCGGGGGTGCCGGGGAGCTGTTTTTT.

The V call is TRBV14, the J call TRBJ2-7; D remains unclear. V was clipped by 0 bases and J by 10 bases, with 10 bases between them. This CDR3 is 12 amino acids long. Germline V gene data show CDR1 as SGHDN and CDR2 as FVKESK. The DNA of the CDR3 is TGTGCCAGCAGCCAAGATAGGCGACACCAGTACTTC. Encoded protein: CASSQDRRHQYF.

This clone occurred a few times. The rearrangement uses TRBV5-1 and TRBJ2-5; 14 bases fit TRBD2. CDR1 is SGHRS, CDR2 YFSETQ, per germline. The CDR3 is made up of 17 amino acids. Trimming took 4 bases from V and 2 from J; bases not matched to a gene: 7. The CDR3 sequence is CASSTGLAGAPQETQYF. In nucleotides, the CDR3 is TGCGCCAGCAGCACGGGACTAGCGGGGGCCCCTCAAGAGACCCAGTACTTC.

This clone was counted a few times. Here the CDR3 reads CASSLKQGGETQYF. The CDR3, as DNA: TGTGCCAGCAGCTTAAAACAGGGAGGGGAGACCCAGTACTTC. J is TRBJ2-5 and V is TRBV7-8; perhaps TRBD2 as D (7 bases). Trimming took off 2 bases at V and 5 bases at J, with 12 bases between the two ends. The CDR3 sequence is 14 residues long. From germline, CDR1 is SGHVS and CDR2 FQNEAQ.

The rearrangement uses TRBV12-3 or TRBV12-4 and TRBJ2-7, with D possibly TRBD2 on 6 matching bases. Trimming left V 5 bases short and J 4 bases short, with 6 bases between. CDR3 length: 11 residues. The CDR3 bases are TGTGCCAGCAGTCGGGAGTACGAGCAGTACTTC. This sequence encodes CASSREYEQYF.

This clone appeared many times. The chain is built from TRBV25-1 and TRBJ2-1; 8 nucleotides agree with TRBD2. Losses at the gene ends were 2 bases for V and 10 bases for J; bases not matched to a gene: 10. Germline values: CDR1 MGHDK, CDR2 SYGVNS. The CDR3 loop spans 15 amino acids. The CDR3 DNA follows: TGTGCCAGCAGTGAAGCGGGGGGCCAGGCGTGGGAGCAGTTCTTC. Its translation: CASSEAGGQAWEQFF.